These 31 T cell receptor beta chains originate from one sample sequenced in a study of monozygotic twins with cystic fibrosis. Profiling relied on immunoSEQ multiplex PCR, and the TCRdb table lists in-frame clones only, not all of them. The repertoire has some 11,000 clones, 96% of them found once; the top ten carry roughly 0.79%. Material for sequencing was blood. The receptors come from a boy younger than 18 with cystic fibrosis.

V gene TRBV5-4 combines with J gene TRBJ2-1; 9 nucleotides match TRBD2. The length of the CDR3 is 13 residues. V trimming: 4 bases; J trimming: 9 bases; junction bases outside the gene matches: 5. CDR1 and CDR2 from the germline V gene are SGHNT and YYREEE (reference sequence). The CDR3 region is CASSMGTSSEQFF. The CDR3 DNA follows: TGTGCCAGCAGCATGGGGACTAGCAGTGAGCAGTTCTTC.

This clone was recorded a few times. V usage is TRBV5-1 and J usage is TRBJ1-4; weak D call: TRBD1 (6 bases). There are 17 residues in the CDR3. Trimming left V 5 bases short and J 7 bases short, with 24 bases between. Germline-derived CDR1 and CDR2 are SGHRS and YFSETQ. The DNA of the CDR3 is TGCGCCAGCAGGTCCGGACAGACTACAGGGAGGAGTGAAAAACTGTTTTTT. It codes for CASRSGQTTGRSEKLFF.

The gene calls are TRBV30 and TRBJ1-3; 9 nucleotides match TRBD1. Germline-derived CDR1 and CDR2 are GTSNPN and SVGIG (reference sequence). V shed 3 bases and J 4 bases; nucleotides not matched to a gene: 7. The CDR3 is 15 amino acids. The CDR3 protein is CAWREQGAAGNTIYF. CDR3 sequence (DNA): TGTGCCTGGAGAGAACAGGGGGCTGCGGGAAACACCATATATTTT.

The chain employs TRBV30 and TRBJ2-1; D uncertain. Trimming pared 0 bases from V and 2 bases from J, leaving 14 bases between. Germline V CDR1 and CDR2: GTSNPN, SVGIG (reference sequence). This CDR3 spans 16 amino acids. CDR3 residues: CAWSVGLGGTYNEQFF. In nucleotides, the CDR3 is TGTGCCTGGAGTGTAGGCTTGGGCGGAACCTACAATGAGCAGTTCTTC.

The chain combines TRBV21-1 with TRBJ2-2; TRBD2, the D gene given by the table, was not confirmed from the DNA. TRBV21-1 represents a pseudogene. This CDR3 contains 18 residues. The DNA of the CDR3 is TGTGCCAGCAGCAAAGAATTCGGCGGGAGTCGGCTCACCGGGGAGCTGTTTTTT. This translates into CASSKEFGGSRLTGELFF.

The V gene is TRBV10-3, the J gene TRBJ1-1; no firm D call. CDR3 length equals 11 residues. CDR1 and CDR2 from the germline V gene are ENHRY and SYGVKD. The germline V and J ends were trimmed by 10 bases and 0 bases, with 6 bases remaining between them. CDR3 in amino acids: CATGVNTEAFF. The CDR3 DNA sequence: TGTGCCACGGGAGTGAACACTGAAGCTTTCTTT.

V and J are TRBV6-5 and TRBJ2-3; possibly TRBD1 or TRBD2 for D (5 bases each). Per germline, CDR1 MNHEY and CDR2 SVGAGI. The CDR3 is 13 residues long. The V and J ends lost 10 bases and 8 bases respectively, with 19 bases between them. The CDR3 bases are TGTGCCATCCGGGACGTGGCAAGTGTTACGCAGTATTTT. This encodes CAIRDVASVTQYF.

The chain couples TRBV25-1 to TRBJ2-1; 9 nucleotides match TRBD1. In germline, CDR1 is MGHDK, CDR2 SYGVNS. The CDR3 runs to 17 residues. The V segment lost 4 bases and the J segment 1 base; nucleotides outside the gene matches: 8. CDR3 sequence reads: CASSGAHRGLSYNEQFF. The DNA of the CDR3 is TGTGCCAGCAGTGGCGCTCACAGGGGGCTTTCCTACAATGAGCAGTTCTTC.

CDR3 DNA: TGTGCCAGCTCACCGAACACCGGGGAGCTGTTTTTT. It is translated as CASSPNTGELFF. The chain has TRBV9 and TRBJ2-2; D gene uncertain. The CDR3 contains 12 residues. The germline CDR1 and CDR2 sequences are SGDLS and YYNGEE. Trimming left V 7 bases short and J 0 bases short, with 4 bases between.

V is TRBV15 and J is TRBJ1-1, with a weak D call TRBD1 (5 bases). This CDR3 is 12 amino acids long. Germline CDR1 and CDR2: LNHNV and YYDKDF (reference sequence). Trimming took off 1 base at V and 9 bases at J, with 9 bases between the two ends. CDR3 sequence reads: CATSRVGTKAFF. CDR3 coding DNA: TGTGCCACCAGCAGAGTCGGGACGAAAGCTTTCTTT.

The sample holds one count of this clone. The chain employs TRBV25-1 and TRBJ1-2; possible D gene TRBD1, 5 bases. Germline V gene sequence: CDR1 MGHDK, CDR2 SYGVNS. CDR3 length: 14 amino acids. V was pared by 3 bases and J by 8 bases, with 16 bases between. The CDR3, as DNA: TGTGCCAGCAGTGACGTAATGGGGGGGACCGGCTACACCTTC. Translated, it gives CASSDVMGGTGYTF.

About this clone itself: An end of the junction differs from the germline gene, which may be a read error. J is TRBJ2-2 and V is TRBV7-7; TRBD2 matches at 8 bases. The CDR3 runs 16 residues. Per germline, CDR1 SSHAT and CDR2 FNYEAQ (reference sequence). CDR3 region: CASSPFLAGPPGELFF. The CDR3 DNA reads TGTGCTAGCAGCCCGTTTCTAGCGGGTCCCCCCGGGGAGCTGTTTTTT. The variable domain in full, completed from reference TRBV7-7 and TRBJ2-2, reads GAGVSQSPRYKVTKRGQDVTLRCDPISSHATLYWYQQALGQGPEFLTYFNYEAQPDKSGLPSDRFSAERPEGSISTLTIQRTEQRDSAMYRCASSPFLAGPPGELFFGEGSRLTVL.

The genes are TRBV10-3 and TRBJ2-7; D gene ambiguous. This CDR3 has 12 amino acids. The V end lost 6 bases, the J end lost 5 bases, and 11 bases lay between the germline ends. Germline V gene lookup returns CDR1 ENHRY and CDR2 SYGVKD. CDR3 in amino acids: CAISLQNDEQYF. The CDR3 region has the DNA TGTGCCATCAGCCTACAGAACGACGAGCAGTACTTC.

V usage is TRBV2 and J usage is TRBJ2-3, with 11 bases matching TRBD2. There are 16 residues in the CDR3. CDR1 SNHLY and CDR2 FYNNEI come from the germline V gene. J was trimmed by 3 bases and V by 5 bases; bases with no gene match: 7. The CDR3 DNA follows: TGTGCCAGCAGTTTTAGCGGGGGGGCGCTTACAGATACGCAGTATTTT. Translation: CASSFSGGALTDTQYF.

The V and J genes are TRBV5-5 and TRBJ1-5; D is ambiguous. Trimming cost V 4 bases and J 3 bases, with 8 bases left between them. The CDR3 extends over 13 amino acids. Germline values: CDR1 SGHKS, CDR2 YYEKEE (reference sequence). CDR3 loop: CASSGYTNQPQHF. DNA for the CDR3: TGTGCCAGCAGCGGGTATACCAATCAGCCCCAGCATTTT.

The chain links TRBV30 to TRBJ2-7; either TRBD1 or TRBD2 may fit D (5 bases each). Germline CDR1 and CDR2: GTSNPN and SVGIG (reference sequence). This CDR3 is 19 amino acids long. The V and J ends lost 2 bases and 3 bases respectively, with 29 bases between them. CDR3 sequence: CAWSTDRDLLTLRNYEQYF. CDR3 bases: TGTGCCTGGAGTACGGACCGGGACCTCTTAACCCTACGGAACTACGAGCAGTACTTC.

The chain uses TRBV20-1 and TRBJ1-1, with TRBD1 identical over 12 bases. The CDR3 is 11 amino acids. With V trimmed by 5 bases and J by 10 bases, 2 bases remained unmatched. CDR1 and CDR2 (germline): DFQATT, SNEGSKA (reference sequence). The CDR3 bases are TGCAGTGCTGGGACAGGGGGCCGAGCTTTCTTT. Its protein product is CSAGTGGRAFF.

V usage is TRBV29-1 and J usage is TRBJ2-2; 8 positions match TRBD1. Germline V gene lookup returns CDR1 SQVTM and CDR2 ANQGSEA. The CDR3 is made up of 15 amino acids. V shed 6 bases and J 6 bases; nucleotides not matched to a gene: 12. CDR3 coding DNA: TGCAGCGTAGCCATTACAGGGGGTGTACCCGGGGAGCTGTTTTTT. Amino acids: CSVAITGGVPGELFF.

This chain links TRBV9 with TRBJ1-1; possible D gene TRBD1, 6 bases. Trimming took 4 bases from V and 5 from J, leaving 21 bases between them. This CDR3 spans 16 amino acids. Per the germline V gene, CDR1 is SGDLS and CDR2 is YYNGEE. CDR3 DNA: TGTGCCAGCAGCTTTAATCATCTAACAGGGATTACTGAAGCTTTCTTT. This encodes CASSFNHLTGITEAFF.

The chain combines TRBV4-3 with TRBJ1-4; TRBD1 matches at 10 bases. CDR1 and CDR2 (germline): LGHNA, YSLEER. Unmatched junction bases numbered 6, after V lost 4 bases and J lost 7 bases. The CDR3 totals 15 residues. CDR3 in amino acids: CASSRGTGVGEKLFF. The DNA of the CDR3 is TGCGCCAGCAGCCGCGGGACAGGGGTTGGTGAAAAACTGTTTTTT.

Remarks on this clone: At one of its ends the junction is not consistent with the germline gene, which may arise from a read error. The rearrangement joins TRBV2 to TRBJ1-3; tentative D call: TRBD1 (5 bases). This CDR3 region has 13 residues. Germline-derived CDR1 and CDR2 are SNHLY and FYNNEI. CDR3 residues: CASREGVGNTIYF. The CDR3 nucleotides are TGTGCCAGCAGAGAAGGGGTTGGAAACACCATATATTTT.

The CDR3 nucleotides read TGTGCCAGCAGTGACAGCGCTAACTATGGCTACACCTTC. Protein sequence: CASSDSANYGYTF. The chain carries TRBV6-1 and TRBJ1-2; D gene ambiguous. Trimming took off 3 bases at V and 0 bases at J, with 5 bases between the two ends. The CDR3 runs to 13 residues. Germline V CDR1 and CDR2: MNHNS, SASEGT.

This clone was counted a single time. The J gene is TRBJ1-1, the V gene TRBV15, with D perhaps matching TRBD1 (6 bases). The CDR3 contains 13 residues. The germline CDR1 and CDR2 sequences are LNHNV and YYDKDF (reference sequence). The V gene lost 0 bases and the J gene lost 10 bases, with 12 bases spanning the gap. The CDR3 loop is CATSRDRGYRAFF. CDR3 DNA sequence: TGTGCCACCAGCAGAGATAGGGGGTATAGAGCTTTCTTT.

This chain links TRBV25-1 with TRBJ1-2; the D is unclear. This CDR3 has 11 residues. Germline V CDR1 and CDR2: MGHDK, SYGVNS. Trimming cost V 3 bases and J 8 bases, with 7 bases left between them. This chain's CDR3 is CASSDSVGYTF. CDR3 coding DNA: TGTGCCAGCAGTGACAGTGTGGGCTACACCTTC.

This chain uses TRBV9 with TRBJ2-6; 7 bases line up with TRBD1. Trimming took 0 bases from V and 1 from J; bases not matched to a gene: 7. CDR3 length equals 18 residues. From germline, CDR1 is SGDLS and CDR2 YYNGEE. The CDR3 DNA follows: TGTGCCAGCAGCGTAGGTGTGGGCAGGGGGTCTGGGGCCAACGTCCTGACTTTC. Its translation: CASSVGVGRGSGANVLTF.

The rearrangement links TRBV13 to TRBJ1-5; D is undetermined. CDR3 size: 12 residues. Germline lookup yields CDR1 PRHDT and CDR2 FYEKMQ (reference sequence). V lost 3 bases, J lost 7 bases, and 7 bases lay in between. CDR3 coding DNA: TGTGCCAGCAGCTTTCAAGAACAGCCCCAGCATTTT. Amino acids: CASSFQEQPQHF.

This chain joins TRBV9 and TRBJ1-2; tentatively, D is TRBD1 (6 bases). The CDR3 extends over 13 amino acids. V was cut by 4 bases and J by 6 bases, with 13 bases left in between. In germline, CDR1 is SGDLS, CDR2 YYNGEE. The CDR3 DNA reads TGTGCCAGCAGCCGCGGGGGGCTTGATGGCTACACCTTC. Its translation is CASSRGGLDGYTF.

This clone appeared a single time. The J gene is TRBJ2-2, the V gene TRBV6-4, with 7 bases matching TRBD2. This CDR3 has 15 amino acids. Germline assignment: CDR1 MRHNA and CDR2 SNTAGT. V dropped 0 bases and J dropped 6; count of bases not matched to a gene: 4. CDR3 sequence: CASSDSRGDSGELFF. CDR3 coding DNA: TGTGCCAGCAGTGACTCTCGGGGGGATTCCGGGGAGCTGTTTTTT.

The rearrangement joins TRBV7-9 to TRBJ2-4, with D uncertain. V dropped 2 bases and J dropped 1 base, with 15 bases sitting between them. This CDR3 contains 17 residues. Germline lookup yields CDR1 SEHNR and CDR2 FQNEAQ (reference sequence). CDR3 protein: CASSLKGPLAAKNIQYF. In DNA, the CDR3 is TGTGCCAGCAGCTTAAAGGGTCCCCTGGCGGCCAAAAACATTCAGTACTTC.

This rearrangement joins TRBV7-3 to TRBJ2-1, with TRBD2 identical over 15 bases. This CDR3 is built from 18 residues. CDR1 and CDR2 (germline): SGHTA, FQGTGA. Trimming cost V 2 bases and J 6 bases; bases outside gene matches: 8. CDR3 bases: TGTGCCAGCAGCTTATTCGGACTAGCGGGAGGGCCATTCAATGAGCAGTTCTTC. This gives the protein CASSLFGLAGGPFNEQFF.

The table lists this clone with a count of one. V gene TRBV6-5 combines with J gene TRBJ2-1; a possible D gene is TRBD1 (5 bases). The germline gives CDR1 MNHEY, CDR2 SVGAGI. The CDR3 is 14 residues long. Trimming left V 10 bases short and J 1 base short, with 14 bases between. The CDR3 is CATYRSFSYNEQFF. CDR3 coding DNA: TGTGCCACCTACAGGTCGTTTTCCTACAATGAGCAGTTCTTC.